This note documents a single T cell receptor (beta chain) sequence. This record comes from a study of T-cell reconstitution after alpha-beta-depleted transplantation in children. Germline CDR1 GTSNPN, CDR2 SVGIG (reference sequence). V lost 0 bases and J 1 base, leaving 10 bases between the germline ends. This CDR3 region has 15 residues. Unique molecular identifiers featured in how the TCRbeta library was prepared. TCRdb called the PCR reads again in MiXCR, with one record for every CDR3 protein. The sample has hundreds of thousands of distinct CDR3 sequences; 13% are singletons. This rearrangement joins TRBV30 to TRBJ1-3; the D gene is possibly TRBD1 (6 bases). The sequence was collected from a male patient younger than 18 who had a stem cell transplant for acute myeloid leukemia, so the T cells may come from the graft donor. The sequencing used PBMCs, mostly from graft donor cells, collected 360 days after TCRalphabeta/CD19-depleted stem cell transplant. CDR3 coding DNA: TGTGCCTGGAGTGTCTATACAGGGTCTGGAAACACCATATATTTT. It encodes CAWSVYTGSGNTIYF.